The TCR beta chain described here comes from a study of human T cells and chemical hapten exposure. In its sample, this clonotype was seen many times. Its antigen remains unidentified. The library tagged individual cDNA molecules with unique molecular identifiers. Original processing methods: Ranging from roughly 23,224 to 690,600, TCR counts per sample had a median value of about 96,000. MiXCR, applied by TCRdb to the RACE reads, yields one record per CDR3 protein. The V and J calls come from TCRdb's annotation, not from the publication. The sample contains over 100,000 distinct CDR3 sequences, approximately 9% of which appear only once. Looked up from germline, CDR1 is SQVTM and CDR2 is ANQGSEA. CDR3 size: 15 residues. The V gene lost 6 bases and the J gene lost 6 bases, with 21 bases spanning the gap. Findings of the study overall: DPC sensitization did not alter TCRs above 1 in 1000 frequency.

Time point meaning: healthy volunteer bleed at 2 weeks. Unfractionated whole blood served as the source for total RNA extraction. The V call is TRBV29-1, the J call TRBJ2-1; no definite D call. This sequence originates from a male donor in good health. Some clones in this sample may be carry-over from other donors' samples. The sequenced sample consisted of whole blood. CDR3 residues: CSVLLYSRTANEQFF. CDR3 DNA sequence: TGCAGCGTCCTCCTCTACAGCCGAACCGCCAATGAGCAGTTCTTC.